This TCR beta chain was retrieved from a study of PD-1 blockade in mismatch repair-deficient tumors. Germline V gives CDR1 KGHSH, CDR2 LQKENI. The J segment lost 3 bases and the V segment lost 3 bases, leaving 4 bases of the junction unmatched. CDR3 length equals 15 residues. The repertoire was sequenced with immunoSEQ multiplex PCR; TCRdb's copy has only in-frame clones and lacks some. Among about 39,000 clones listed, approximately 88% were seen once. The sample holds one count of this clone. The TCR originated in an adult with mismatch repair-deficient cancer. The V gene is TRBV18, the J gene TRBJ2-7; 11 positions agree with TRBD1. Sequencing used PBMCs, obtained around 38 weeks after starting pembrolizumab. The CDR3, as DNA: TGTGCCAGCTCACCCCGGACAGGGGGCAGCTACGAGCAGTACTTC. Translating it yields CASSPRTGGSYEQYF.